A few counts support the clone carrying this T cell receptor beta chain. Its antigen is undetermined. The CDR3 end falls 3 residues outside the read, so it is completed with the germline J gene. Equal genomic DNA amounts from CVID and control samples were sequenced. Profiled with immunoSEQ multiplex PCR; TCRdb holds only in-frame clones, not every one. The sample contains approximately 10,000 clones, none of them singletons. This entry belongs to a study of T cell clonality in common variable immunodeficiency. Most patients and controls had Caucasian heritage. Germline CDR1 and CDR2: DFQATT and SNEGSKA (reference sequence). The CDR3 covers 15 residues. V lost 1 base and J lost 8; bases outside the gene matches: 11. Findings and limits, study-wide: Repertoire-complication correlations in CVID were limited by patient heterogeneity. In common variable immunodeficiency, TCR beta chains reportedly carried fewer deletions and N-nucleotide insertions.

The TCR comes from a human donor with common variable immunodeficiency. This rearrangement joins TRBV20-1 to TRBJ1-5; 7 bases agree with TRBD1. Sequencing was done on a sample of peripheral blood mononuclear cells. CDR3 bases read: TGCAGTGCTAGAGCCGGGACAGCAACAAAGAAGCCC. Translation gives CSARAGTATKKP. The complete CDR3 reads CSARAGTATKKPQHF.